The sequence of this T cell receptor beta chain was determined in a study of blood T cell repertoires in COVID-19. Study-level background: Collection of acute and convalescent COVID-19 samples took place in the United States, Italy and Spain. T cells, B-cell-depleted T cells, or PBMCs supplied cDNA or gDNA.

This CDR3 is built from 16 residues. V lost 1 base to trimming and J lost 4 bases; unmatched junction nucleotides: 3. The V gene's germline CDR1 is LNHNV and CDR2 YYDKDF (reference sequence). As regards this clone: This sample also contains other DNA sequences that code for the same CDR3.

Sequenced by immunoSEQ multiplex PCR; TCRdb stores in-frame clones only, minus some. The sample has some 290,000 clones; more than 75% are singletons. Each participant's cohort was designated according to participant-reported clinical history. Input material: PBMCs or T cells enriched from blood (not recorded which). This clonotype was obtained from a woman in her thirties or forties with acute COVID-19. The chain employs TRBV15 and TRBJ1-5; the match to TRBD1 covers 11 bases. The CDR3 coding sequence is TGTGCCACCAGCAGAGGAGGGACAGGGGGGAATCAGCCCCAGCATTTT. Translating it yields CATSRGGTGGNQPQHF.